Listed here is a single T cell receptor beta chain. What it recognizes is unknown. This record comes from a study of CXCR3-negative and CXCR3-positive naive CD8 T cells. Overall study findings and caveats: More hydrophobic TRB CDR3s were found in CXCR3-positive naive cells than in CXCR3-negative naive cells. The study found comparably high diversity in both naive subsets and much lower diversity in memory CD8+ cells.

The TRB libraries of cDNA were built by UMI-labeled 5' RACE. Reanalyzing the 5' RACE reads, TCRdb keeps one entry per CDR3 protein, without DNA. Here the sample table reports tens of thousands of distinct CDR3 sequences. The naive CD8+ gate required CD45RO-CCR7+CD27+CD95- phenotype. The origin of this receptor is a human donor in good health. Some clones in this sample may be carry-over from other donors' samples. The specimen sequenced was naive CXCR3+ CD8+ T cells from blood. The subset was: CD45RO-CCR7+CD27+CD95- naive CD8+ T cells expressing CXCR3 (TNR3+).

The CDR3: CSVEGQGDGSEQYF. This sequence joins TRBV29-1 and TRBJ2-7; as DNA is missing, the TRBD1 call by TCRdb cannot be tested. Germline CDR1 is SQVTM and CDR2 is ANQGSEA. CDR3 size: 14 residues.